Below are 26 T cell receptor beta chains sequenced from a single sample in a study of blood T cell repertoires in COVID-19. TCRdb's table, derived via immunoSEQ multiplex PCR, lists solely in-frame clones and lacks some. Of 150,000 to 180,000 clones listed, 75% to 90% were seen once; the top ten hold 15%. The sequencing input was peripheral blood. The receptors were gathered from a middle-aged woman with acute or convalescent COVID-19.

The gene calls are TRBV6-2 or TRBV6-3 and TRBJ2-7; no firm D call. Between the trimmed V and J ends, which lost 3 bases and 2 bases, there was a span of 11 bases. The CDR3 has 14 amino acids. CDR1 is MNHEY, CDR2 SVGEGT, per germline. CDR3 in DNA: TGTGCCAGCAGTTATTCGGATGAGGCCTACGAGCAGTACTTC. This encodes CASSYSDEAYEQYF.

This clone has a single count. The chain combines TRBV6-5 with TRBJ2-3, with 8 bases lining up with TRBD1. CDR3 length equals 12 residues. The V gene end was trimmed by 6 bases and the J gene end by 5 bases; junction bases not matched to a gene: 1. Germline V CDR1 and CDR2: MNHEY, SVGAGI. The CDR3, as DNA: TGTGCCAGCAGAACAGGGGGAGATACGCAGTATTTT. It translates to CASRTGGDTQYF.

The V call is TRBV2, the J call TRBJ2-1; 9 positions agree with TRBD2. The CDR3 is 17 residues long. Germline assignment: CDR1 SNHLY and CDR2 FYNNEI. V was clipped by 6 bases and J by 1 base; unmatched bases: 10. CDR3 protein: CASSSGRGGLSYNEQFF. For the CDR3, the DNA is TGTGCCAGCAGCTCAGGGCGGGGGGGCCTATCCTACAATGAGCAGTTCTTC.

This clone was counted once. This chain connects TRBV28 to TRBJ1-1; TRBD1 agrees at 8 bases. The CDR3 is 15 residues long. Germline lookup yields CDR1 MDHEN and CDR2 SYDVKM. The V and J ends lost 4 bases and 6 bases, in that order; junction bases with no gene match: 10. The chain's CDR3 is CASSSQGALRPEAFF. The CDR3 region has the DNA TGTGCCAGCAGTTCTCAGGGGGCGCTTCGACCTGAAGCTTTCTTT. Filled out from reference TRBV28 and TRBJ1-1, the complete variable domain reads DVKVTQSSRYLVKRTGEKVFLECVQDMDHENMFWYRQDPGLGLRLIYFSYDVKMKEKGDIPEGYSVSREKKERFSLILESASTNQTSMYLCASSSQGALRPEAFFGQGTRLTVV.

The chain recombines TRBV27 with TRBJ2-4; D perhaps matches TRBD2 (7 bases). Trimming left V 2 bases short and J 6 bases short, with 11 bases between. CDR1 is MNHEY and CDR2 is SMNVEV in the germline V gene (reference sequence). This CDR3 spans 14 amino acids. For the CDR3, the DNA is TGTGCCAGCAGTTTAGGAGGGGGGGGAAACATTCAGTACTTC. It encodes CASSLGGGGNIQYF.

V usage is TRBV28 and J usage is TRBJ1-4; D is perhaps TRBD1 (6 bases). The V end lost 5 bases, the J end lost 7 bases, and 17 bases lay between the germline ends. This CDR3 is built from 15 residues. The germline gives CDR1 MDHEN, CDR2 SYDVKM. CDR3 coding DNA: TGTGCCAGCAGTGGGGGAGGGGGTTTTGGTGAAAAACTGTTTTTT. It yields the protein CASSGGGGFGEKLFF.

The V and J genes are TRBV5-4 and TRBJ2-7, with 12 bases matching TRBD2. V lost 4 bases and J lost 4; bases outside the gene matches: 6. This CDR3 is 15 amino acids long. CDR1 is SGHNT and CDR2 is YYREEE in the germline V gene (reference sequence). As DNA, the CDR3 is TGTGCCAGCAGCGAGACTAGCGGGGGTTTTTACGAGCAGTACTTC. Encoded protein: CASSETSGGFYEQYF.

This chain links TRBV19 with TRBJ2-2; D unclear. The length of the CDR3 is 15 residues. V was trimmed by 6 bases and J by 1 base, leaving 12 bases between them. Per germline, CDR1 LNHDA and CDR2 SQIVND (reference sequence). The CDR3 nucleotides are TGTGCCAGTAGATCCAAACGGGTGAACACCGGGGAGCTGTTTTTT. This encodes CASRSKRVNTGELFF.

V is TRBV24-1 and J is TRBJ2-1; tentative D call: TRBD1 (6 bases). The CDR3 has 13 residues. The V end was cut by 10 bases, the J end by 4 bases, with 13 bases between. Per germline, CDR1 KGHDR and CDR2 SFDVKD. The CDR3 region is CATKDSFYNEQFF. The CDR3 DNA reads TGTGCCACAAAGGACAGCTTTTACAATGAGCAGTTCTTC.

This chain links TRBV20-1 with TRBJ2-2, with 7 positions matching TRBD2. V lost 3 bases, J lost 3 bases, and 4 bases stayed unmatched. This CDR3 comprises 14 residues. CDR1 is DFQATT and CDR2 is SNEGSKA in the germline V gene (reference sequence). The CDR3 protein is CSASGGVYTGELFF. The CDR3 nucleotides are TGCAGTGCTAGTGGGGGGGTATACACCGGGGAGCTGTTTTTT.

J is TRBJ1-5 and V is TRBV2, with 7 bases aligning to TRBD1. There are 15 residues in the CDR3. The V gene's germline CDR1 is SNHLY and CDR2 FYNNEI. V lost 2 bases to trimming and J lost 4 bases; unmatched junction nucleotides: 5. DNA for the CDR3: TGTGCCAGCAGTGAATGGGGGGACAGAAATCAGCCCCAGCATTTT. Residues: CASSEWGDRNQPQHF. The full variable domain, with the rest looked up from reference TRBV2 and TRBJ1-5, is EPEVTQTPSHQVTQMGQEVILRCVPISNHLYFYWYRQILGQKVEFLVSFYNNEISEKSEIFDDQFSVERPDGSNFTLKIRSTKLEDSAMYFCASSEWGDRNQPQHFGDGTRLSIL.

The V gene is TRBV5-6, the J gene TRBJ1-3, with TRBD1 identical over 7 bases. CDR1 is SGHDT and CDR2 is YYEEEE in the germline V gene. J gave up 3 bases and V 5 bases, and 8 bases lay outside the gene matches. The CDR3 has 15 residues. The CDR3 nucleotides read TGTGCCAGCAGACAAGACAGGGTGGGTGGAAACACCATATATTTT. Protein product: CASRQDRVGGNTIYF.

This rearrangement joins TRBV6-1 to TRBJ2-5, with D possibly matching TRBD2 (5 bases). Germline CDR1 and CDR2: MNHNS and SASEGT. The CDR3 totals 15 residues. V lost 7 bases and J lost 1, with 16 bases in between. DNA for the CDR3: TGTGCCAGCACCTCGCCGTCGGGAAGCCAAGAGACCCAGTACTTC. This translates into CASTSPSGSQETQYF.

The gene calls are TRBV5-6 and TRBJ1-2; 7 positions agree with TRBD1. The CDR3 has 13 residues. Germline CDR1 and CDR2: SGHDT and YYEEEE. With V trimmed by 3 bases and J by 7 bases, 6 bases remained unmatched. In nucleotides, the CDR3 is TGTGCCAGCAGCTCCGACAGGGATCGTGGCTACACCTTC. It is translated as CASSSDRDRGYTF. The complete variable domain, with remaining parts taken from reference TRBV5-6 and TRBJ1-2, reads DAGVTQSPTHLIKTRGQQVTLRCSPKSGHDTVSWYQQALGQGPQFIFQYYEEEERQRGNFPDRFSGHQFPNYSSELNVNALLLGDSALYLCASSSDRDRGYTFGSGTRLTVV.

A few counts support this clone. The genes are TRBV6-4 and TRBJ1-6, with 8 positions matching TRBD1. V was pared by 3 bases and J by 9 bases, with 1 base of the junction left unmatched. The CDR3 runs 13 residues. Germline-derived CDR1 and CDR2 are MRHNA and SNTAGT. DNA for the CDR3: TGTGCCAGCAGTGATGGACAGGGTTCACCCCTCCACTTT. Its translation is CASSDGQGSPLHF.

The CDR3 sequence: CASSSYRTGHSNQPQHF. For the CDR3, the DNA is TGTGCCAGCAGTTCTTATCGGACAGGTCATAGCAATCAGCCCCAGCATTTT. The chain carries TRBV28 and TRBJ1-5; 7 nucleotides line up with TRBD1. This CDR3 is built from 17 residues. CDR1 is MDHEN and CDR2 is SYDVKM in the germline V gene. J was trimmed by 0 bases and V by 4 bases; bases with no gene match: 9.

The gene calls are TRBV10-3 and TRBJ2-1, with TRBD2 as a possible D gene (7 bases). CDR1 ENHRY and CDR2 SYGVKD come from the germline V gene. The CDR3 has 15 residues. V dropped 0 bases and J dropped 4 bases, with 10 bases sitting between them. The CDR3 spells CAISESGGEYNEQFF. In nucleotides, the CDR3 is TGTGCCATCAGTGAGTCAGGGGGGGAGTACAATGAGCAGTTCTTC.

V gene TRBV6-6 combines with J gene TRBJ2-3, with D possibly being TRBD2 (5 bases). Germline CDR1 is MNHNY and CDR2 is SVGAGI (reference sequence). The CDR3 is made up of 15 amino acids. V was shortened by 2 bases and J by 1 base, with 10 bases between the two germline ends. The CDR3 reads CASSYDYLRTDTQYF. The CDR3 DNA reads TGTGCCAGCAGTTACGACTACCTACGCACAGATACGCAGTATTTT.

V gene TRBV5-1 combines with J gene TRBJ2-1; D gene unclear. The CDR3 has 14 amino acids. Germline assignment: CDR1 SGHRS and CDR2 YFSETQ. The V end was cut by 0 bases, the J end by 1 base, with 5 bases between. The chain's CDR3 is CASSLAGSYNEQFF. For the CDR3, the DNA is TGCGCCAGCAGCTTGGCCGGGTCCTACAATGAGCAGTTCTTC.

The chain uses TRBV24-1 and TRBJ1-5; D not resolved. Germline loops: CDR1 KGHDR, CDR2 SFDVKD. The CDR3 is 13 amino acids. Between the trimmed V and J ends, which lost 4 bases and 3 bases, there was a span of 6 bases. CDR3: CATSELDNQPQHF. The CDR3 bases are TGTGCCACCAGTGAATTAGACAATCAGCCCCAGCATTTT.

The V and J genes are TRBV27 and TRBJ2-7; tentatively, D is TRBD1 (5 bases). CDR1 is MNHEY, CDR2 SMNVEV, per germline (reference sequence). The CDR3 runs to 14 residues. V was trimmed by 3 bases and J by 1 base, leaving 10 bases between them. DNA of the CDR3: TGTGCCAGCAGTTTGGTTGACAGATCCTACGAGCAGTACTTC. Translation gives CASSLVDRSYEQYF.

This chain uses TRBV11-2 with TRBJ1-5, with D perhaps matching TRBD1 (6 bases). Trimming removed 3 bases from V and 6 bases from J, with 15 bases in between. The CDR3 totals 15 residues. Germline CDR1 and CDR2: SGHAT and FQNNGV. The CDR3 DNA reads as TGTGCCAGCAGCTTGGGCCAGGGGAGTTTTCAGCCCCAGCATTTT. Translation gives CASSLGQGSFQPQHF.

The gene calls are TRBV5-1 and TRBJ1-2, with TRBD1 as a possible D gene (5 bases). V lost 4 bases, J lost 2 bases, and 9 bases lay in between. Germline loops: CDR1 SGHRS, CDR2 YFSETQ. This CDR3 has 13 amino acids. For the CDR3, the DNA is TGCGCCAGCAGCCCCGGACACAACTATGGCTACACCTTC. Translated: CASSPGHNYGYTF.

DNA of the CDR3: TGTGCCAGCAGGCGGGAGGAGGGTCCCTACAATGAGCAGTTCTTC. Amino acids: CASRREEGPYNEQFF. This chain links TRBV6-4 with TRBJ2-1; 8 bases line up with TRBD2. V dropped 6 bases and J dropped 2; count of bases not matched to a gene: 6. This CDR3 is built from 15 residues. The germline gives CDR1 MRHNA, CDR2 SNTAGT.

Concerning this clone: Germline is not matched at one junction end, which may reflect a read error. The CDR3: CSVGAALHLF. The CDR3 DNA follows: TGCAGCGTTGGAGCGGCACTCCACCTCTTC. The chain employs TRBV29-1 and TRBJ2-1; possibly TRBD2 for D (5 bases). Germline V gene lookup returns CDR1 SQVTM and CDR2 ANQGSEA. CDR3 length equals 10 residues.

The chain is built from TRBV19 and TRBJ2-1; 10 positions match TRBD2. Trimming at V came to 7 bases and at J to 6 bases, leaving 6 bases not matched to a gene. CDR3 length: 14 amino acids. Germline CDR1 and CDR2: LNHDA and SQIVND (reference sequence). The CDR3 protein is CASTGTSEPNEQFF. The CDR3 nucleotides read TGTGCCAGTACAGGGACTAGCGAGCCCAATGAGCAGTTCTTC. Combining the CDR3 with reference TRBV19 and TRBJ2-1 gives the whole variable domain DGGITQSPKYLFRKEGQNVTLSCEQNLNHDAMYWYRQDPGQGLRLIYYSQIVNDFQKGDIAEGYSVSREKKESFPLTVTSAQKNPTAFYLCASTGTSEPNEQFFGPGTRLTVL.